One T cell receptor beta chain is described in this entry. Its antigen is as yet unknown. Sequencing was performed with immunoSEQ multiplex PCR; in TCRdb, only in-frame clones are kept and a portion is missing. Counted here are about 52,000 clones, approximately 86% occurring once; the ten biggest clones make up around 15%. Deletions cut 4 bases from V and 1 base from J, with 12 bases between. There are 14 residues in the CDR3. The germline V gene has CDR1 SGHRS and CDR2 YFSETQ. This sample was included in a study of OX40 agonist ivuxolimab in advanced cancers. As for the study in general: Every 2 weeks, patients received ivuxolimab intravenously, dosed at 0.01 to 10 mg/kg. The dose-escalation cohort was about 87% male, with a mean age of around 60 years, ranging roughly 23 to 79. Study-wide results and limits: The investigators did not determine what antigen specificity the expanded peripheral T cells had. Within 6 weeks, CD4+ and CD8+ blood T cells expanded clonally at 0.1 to 3.0 mg/kg.

The specimen comprised CD4+ or CD8+ T cells sorted from blood, sampled in a trial of the OX40 agonist ivuxolimab. The source of this sequence is an adult with an advanced solid tumor such as melanoma, head and neck, liver or kidney cancer. The genes are TRBV5-1 and TRBJ2-7; weak D call: TRBD2 (6 bases). The CDR3 sequence is CASSPGVQSYEQYF. The DNA of the CDR3 is TGCGCCAGCAGCCCGGGAGTTCAGTCCTACGAGCAGTACTTC.